These T cell receptor beta chains were read from a single sample in a study of tumor-infiltrating lymphocytes in localized non-small cell lung cancer. Some clones are missing from TCRdb's copy, which holds only in-frame ones; the method was immunoSEQ multiplex PCR. The sample holds approximately 13,000 clones; 68% are singletons and the top ten take 9.4%. Sequencing was done on a sample of lung tumor tissue. Every receptor here comes from a human donor with non-small cell lung cancer. Both conserved end residues are part of each CDR3. Each record gives: CDR3 length, J gene, V gene, CDR3 protein.

16	TRBJ1-1	TRBV27	CASSLLGTGVNTEAFF
17	TRBJ2-5	TRBV29-1	CSVEDRRLAGGIMDQYF
14	TRBJ2-1	TRBV2	CAGKTSGLYNEQFF
13	TRBJ1-2	TRBV29-1	CSVAGHNNYGYTF
14	TRBJ2-2	TRBV4-2	CASSRGEVTGELFF
15	TRBJ2-5	TRBV6-5	CASSYSQGGRETQYF
19	TRBJ2-1	TRBV5-1	CASSGGLAGGFYLGNEQFF
17	TRBJ2-1	TRBV5-1	CASSLGVGDVASSEQFF
14	TRBJ2-1	TRBV2	CASSEVAAYNEQFF
14	TRBJ2-7	TRBV6-6	CASTTRGGSYEQYF
14	TRBJ1-2	TRBV18	CASSPRGQNYGYTF
14	TRBJ2-3	TRBV2	CASSGLAETDTQYF
13	TRBJ1-3	TRBV7-2	CASSSRGGNTIYF
19	TRBJ2-3	TRBV7-2	CASSPRRLAAGWRTDTQYF
15	TRBJ2-5	TRBV2	CASSEPTDHQETQYF
14	TRBJ1-1	TRBV6-4	CASSPGQGNTEAFF
15	TRBJ1-5	TRBV2	CASSEAGTGNQPQHF
13	TRBJ2-5	TRBV29-1	CSVEALLQETQYF
16	TRBJ1-3	TRBV6-1	CASSEAFVSSGNTIYF
15	TRBJ1-5	TRBV7-6	CASTVGQGRNQPQHF
13	TRBJ1-2	TRBV19	CASNRGEAYGYTF
15	TRBJ2-3	TRBV29-1	CSGGQVRGGTDTQYF
15	TRBJ1-4	TRBV7-2	CASSRTTGNNEKLFF
11	TRBJ2-1	TRBV10-2	CASQDTAEQFF
13	TRBJ1-2	TRBV6-5	CASKGERWYGYTF
14	TRBJ1-1	TRBV10-3	CASGSRGFNTEAFF
16	TRBJ2-2	TRBV4-1	CASSQFARAMTGELFF
15	TRBJ1-3	TRBV5-6	CASSLGEAAGNTIYF
15	TRBJ2-7	TRBV27	CASSLEGSRYDEQYF
15	TRBJ2-1	TRBV9	CASMPGTTNQGEQFF
17	TRBJ2-5	TRBV9	CASSVDEGLGGQETQYF
13	TRBJ2-5	TRBV6-1	CASRGASQETQYF
15	TRBJ1-4	TRBV7-9	CASSSRVATNEKLFF
13	TRBJ2-5	TRBV19	CASSIVDTETQYF
12	TRBJ2-7	TRBV30	CAWRGGGYEQYF
15	TRBJ1-1	TRBV2	CASSLGQGRPTEAFF
13	TRBJ1-1	TRBV15	CATSGQGNTEAFF
12	TRBJ2-7	TRBV28	CASSLSVGEQYF
14	TRBJ2-7	TRBV6-5	CASSTGTGSYEQYF
16	TRBJ1-4	TRBV7-9	CASSLVQSRPNEKLFF
12	TRBJ1-1	TRBV9	CATDRVATEAFF
14	TRBJ2-3	TRBV6-6	CASAQTGVTDTQYF
10	TRBJ1-4	TRBV7-3	CASSAEKLFF
14	TRBJ2-2	TRBV7-9	CASSLVASAGELFF
15	TRBJ2-7	TRBV5-4	CASSGTSGTGYEQYF
17	TRBJ2-7	TRBV5-6	CASSLAFYRDFSYEQYF
15	TRBJ2-1	TRBV7-9	CASSFARGGRNEQFF
13	TRBJ1-1	TRBV14	CASSQDRLTEAFF
14	TRBJ1-1	TRBV10-3	CAISGGQGNTEAFF
15	TRBJ1-5	TRBV5-5	CASSPSGSTGQPQHF
15	TRBJ2-7	TRBV27	CASAPRGGERHEQYF
14	TRBJ1-5	TRBV10-3	CAISDEYSNQPQHF
18	TRBJ2-5	TRBV4-2	CASSQSGGRGRRGETQYF
15	TRBJ2-7	TRBV27	CASSRTPKSSYEQYF
17	TRBJ1-1	TRBV7-9	CASSLGVRVYENTEAFF
15	TRBJ1-5	TRBV6-1	CASSEWGQSNQPQHF
12	TRBJ2-7	TRBV2	CASTRQSYEQYF